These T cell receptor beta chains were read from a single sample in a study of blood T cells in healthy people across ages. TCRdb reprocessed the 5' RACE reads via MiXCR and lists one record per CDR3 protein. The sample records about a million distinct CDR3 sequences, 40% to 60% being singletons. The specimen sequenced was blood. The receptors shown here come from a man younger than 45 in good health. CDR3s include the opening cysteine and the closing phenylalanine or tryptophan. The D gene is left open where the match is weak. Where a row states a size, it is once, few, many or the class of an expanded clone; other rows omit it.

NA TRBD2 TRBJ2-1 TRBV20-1 TGCAGTGCCCCACGGACTAGCAACAATGAGCAGTTCTTC CSAPRTSNNEQFF
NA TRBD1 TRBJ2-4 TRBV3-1 TGTGCCAGCAGCCAGCTTGGGACAGCCGTAGCCAAAAACATTCAGTACTTC CASSQLGTAVAKNIQYF
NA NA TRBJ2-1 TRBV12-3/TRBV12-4 TGTGCCAGCACTTTGGGCTTACAGCAGTTCTTC CASTLGLQQFF
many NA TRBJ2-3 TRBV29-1 TGCAGCGTTGGGGACGGGGATAGCACAGATACGCAGTATTTT CSVGDGDSTDTQYF
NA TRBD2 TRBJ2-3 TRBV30 TGTGCCTGGGTGCGCCCAAGCGGGGCGAGGACAGATACGCAGTATTTT CAWVRPSGARTDTQYF
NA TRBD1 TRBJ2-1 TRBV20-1 TGCAGTGCTAGAGATTCGACAGGGCACAATGAGCAGTTCTTC CSARDSTGHNEQFF
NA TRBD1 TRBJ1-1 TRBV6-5 TGTGCCAGCAGTTACACAACCGGGACAGGGGGCACTGAAGCTTTCTTT CASSYTTGTGGTEAFF
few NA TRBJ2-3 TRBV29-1 TGCAGCGTTCGGACAGATACGCAGTATTTT CSVRTDTQYF
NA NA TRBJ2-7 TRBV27 TGTGCCAGCAGTTTAATCGGGGGGCCCTACGAGCAGTACTTC CASSLIGGPYEQYF
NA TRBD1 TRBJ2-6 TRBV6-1 TGTGCCAGCGGAGAACAGGGGATTGGGGCCAACGTCCTGACTTTC CASGEQGIGANVLTF
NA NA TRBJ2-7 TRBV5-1 TGCGCCAGCAGCCCGTTGGGGAGGAGCTCCTACGAGCAGTACTTC CASSPLGRSSYEQYF
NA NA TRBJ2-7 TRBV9 TGTGCCAGCAGCGAGGGAGTCGGGGGCCCGATCTACGAGCAGTACTTC CASSEGVGGPIYEQYF
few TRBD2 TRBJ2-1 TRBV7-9 TGTGCCAGCAGCTTAGCCGCGGGGGGGCTGGAGTTCTTC CASSLAAGGLEFF
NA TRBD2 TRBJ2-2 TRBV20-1 TGCAGTGCTAGCGGGGGGGCCGTGATCGGGGAGCTGTTTTTT CSASGGAVIGELFF
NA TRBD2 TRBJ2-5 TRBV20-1 TGCAGTGCTCTCCTAGCGGGGGCCCTGTACCAAGAGACCCAGTACTTC CSALLAGALYQETQYF
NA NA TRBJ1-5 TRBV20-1 TGCAGTGCTAATCAGGGTTTTAGCAATCAGCCCCAGCATTTT CSANQGFSNQPQHF
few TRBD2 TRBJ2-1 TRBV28 TGTGCCAGCAGTTCGGGACTAGCGGGGGGGCTCAACTATCTGCTTAATGAGCAGTTCTTC CASSSGLAGGLNYLLNEQFF
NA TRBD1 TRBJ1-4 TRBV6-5 TGTGCCAGCAGTTACGGGGACAGGGATACGGAAAAACTGTTTTTT CASSYGDRDTEKLFF
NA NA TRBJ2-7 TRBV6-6 TGTGCCAGCAGTTACTCCGGGGGACACGAGCAGTACTTC CASSYSGGHEQYF
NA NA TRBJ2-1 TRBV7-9 TGTGCCAGCAGCTTAATGTCCGGCAGGTCAAATGAGCAGTTCTTC CASSLMSGRSNEQFF
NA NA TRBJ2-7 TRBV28 TGTGCCAGCAGACTAATGGACAATTACTACGAGCAGTACTTC CASRLMDNYYEQYF
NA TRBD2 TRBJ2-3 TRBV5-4 TGTGCCAGCAGCTTGTACGGGGGGAGCACAGATACGCAGTATTTT CASSLYGGSTDTQYF
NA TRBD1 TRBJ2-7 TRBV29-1 TGCAGCGTTGGCGCCCATCGGACAGGGAACTACGAGCAGTACTTC CSVGAHRTGNYEQYF
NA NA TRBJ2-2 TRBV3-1 TGTGCCAGCAGGAGCTACTCGGCCTTCACCGGGGAGCTGTTTTTT CASRSYSAFTGELFF
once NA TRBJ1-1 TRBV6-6 TGTGCCAGCAGTACCCGGGACAAGAACACTGAAGCTTTCTTT CASSTRDKNTEAFF
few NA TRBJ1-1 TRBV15 TGTGCCACCAGCAGAGATCGGATCAAGAACACTGAAGCTTTCTTT CATSRDRIKNTEAFF
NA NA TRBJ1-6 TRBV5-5 TGTGCCAGCAGCTTCGGGGAAGGGGTCGGTTCACCCCTCCACTTT CASSFGEGVGSPLHF
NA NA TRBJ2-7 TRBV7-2 TGTGCCAGCAGCTCCCCATTATCCCACGAGCAGTACTTC CASSSPLSHEQYF
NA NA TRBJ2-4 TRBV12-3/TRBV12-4 TGTGCCAGCAGTTCCGCCCAGGGTAGCATTCAGTACTTC CASSSAQGSIQYF
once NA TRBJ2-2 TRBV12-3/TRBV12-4 TGTGCCAGCAGCCAGCAGGGGTTCGGGGAGCTGTTTTTT CASSQQGFGELFF
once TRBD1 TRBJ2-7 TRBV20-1 TGCAGTGCCCAAGCCGGGACAGGTTACTACGAGCAGTACTTC CSAQAGTGYYEQYF
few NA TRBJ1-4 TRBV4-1 TGCGCCAGCAGCCAAGGGGGGGCCACTAATGAAAAACTGTTTTTT CASSQGGATNEKLFF
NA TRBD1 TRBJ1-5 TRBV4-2 TGTGCCAGCAGCCGTACTGAGTGGACAGGGGGCTTTCAGCCCCAGCATTTT CASSRTEWTGGFQPQHF